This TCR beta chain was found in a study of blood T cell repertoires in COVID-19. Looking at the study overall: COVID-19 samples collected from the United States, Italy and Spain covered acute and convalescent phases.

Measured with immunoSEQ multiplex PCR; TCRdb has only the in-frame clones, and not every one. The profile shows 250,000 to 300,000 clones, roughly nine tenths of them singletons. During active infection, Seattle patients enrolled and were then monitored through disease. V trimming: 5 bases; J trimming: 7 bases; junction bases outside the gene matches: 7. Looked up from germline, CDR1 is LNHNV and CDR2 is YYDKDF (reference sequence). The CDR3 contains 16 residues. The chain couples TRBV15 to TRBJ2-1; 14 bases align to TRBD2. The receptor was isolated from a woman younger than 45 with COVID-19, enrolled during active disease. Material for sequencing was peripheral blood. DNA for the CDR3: TGTGCCACCAGCCCACGACTAGCGGGGGGGCTAAATGAGCAGTTCTTC. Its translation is CATSPRLAGGLNEQFF.